These 24 T cell receptor beta chains came from one sample sequenced in a study of B cell selection in AIRE deficiency. Sorted regulatory T cells were CD4-positive, CD25-high and CD127-low or negative. The assay was immunoSEQ multiplex PCR, and TCRdb's table has in-frame clones only and misses some. This table holds 20,000 to 25,000 clones, approximately 91% found once. The sequenced sample was CD4+CD25+ Tregs sorted from PBMCs. The receptors stem from a human donor in good health.

The rearrangement links TRBV10-3 to TRBJ1-2, with a possible D match to TRBD1 (5 bases). The CDR3 runs 15 residues. Germline V gene lookup returns CDR1 ENHRY and CDR2 SYGVKD. Trimming took off 3 bases at V and 0 bases at J, with 11 bases between the two ends. The DNA for the CDR3 is TGTGCCATCAGTGACGAGGGGACGTCTAACTATGGCTACACCTTC. Protein sequence: CAISDEGTSNYGYTF.

V usage is TRBV15 and J usage is TRBJ2-1; D is perhaps TRBD1 or TRBD2 (5 bases each). This CDR3 has 14 amino acids. Germline V gives CDR1 LNHNV, CDR2 YYDKDF (reference sequence). V was trimmed by 0 bases and J by 12 bases, leaving 15 bases between them. The CDR3 loop reads CATSRERGPQGQFF. The CDR3 region has the DNA TGTGCCACCAGCAGAGAACGGGGCCCTCAAGGGCAGTTCTTC.

This CDR3 reads CASNPDLAGSTDTQYF. DNA of the CDR3: TGTGCCAGCAACCCAGACCTAGCGGGAAGCACAGATACGCAGTATTTT. The gene calls are TRBV5-4 and TRBJ2-3; TRBD2 matches 9 bases. After removal of 6 bases from V and 0 bases from J, the junction contained 8 bases not matched to a gene. The CDR3 runs to 16 residues. Germline-derived CDR1 and CDR2 are SGHNT and YYREEE (reference sequence).

The chain carries TRBV2 and TRBJ2-7; D not certain. Trimming cost V 7 bases and J 3 bases, with 16 bases left between them. The CDR3 contains 14 residues. Looked up from germline, CDR1 is SNHLY and CDR2 is FYNNEI. The CDR3 loop reads CASKRLAVFYEQYF. In DNA, the CDR3 is TGTGCCAGCAAAAGATTGGCGGTATTCTACGAGCAGTACTTC.

This chain joins TRBV5-4 and TRBJ2-1, with TRBD2 matching over 7 bases. CDR3 size: 14 residues. V dropped 5 bases and J dropped 9; count of bases not matched to a gene: 11. CDR1 SGHNT and CDR2 YYREEE come from the germline V gene (reference sequence). The CDR3 bases are TGTGCCAGCAGTTCTTTTGGCGGGAGACCTGAGCAGTTCTTC. This translates into CASSSFGGRPEQFF.

The CDR3 DNA reads as TGCGCCAGCAGCTTGGGAGCTAGCGGGGGCATCGAGAGTGAGCAGTTCTTC. Translated: CASSLGASGGIESEQFF. V is TRBV5-1 and J is TRBJ2-1; 10 bases are a match to TRBD2. This CDR3 region has 17 residues. Germline V gives CDR1 SGHRS, CDR2 YFSETQ. Losses at the gene ends were 0 bases for V and 9 bases for J; bases not matched to a gene: 12.

The gene calls are TRBV15 and TRBJ1-2; 8 positions match TRBD1. The CDR3 extends over 13 amino acids. The V and J ends lost 2 bases and 8 bases, in that order; junction bases with no gene match: 4. Germline V gene lookup returns CDR1 LNHNV and CDR2 YYDKDF (reference sequence). CDR3: CATSRPQGGGYTF. DNA of the CDR3: TGTGCCACCAGCAGACCACAGGGGGGGGGCTACACCTTC. The full variable domain, its missing parts supplied by reference TRBV15 and TRBJ1-2, is DAMVIQNPRYQVTQFGKPVTLSCSQTLNHNVMYWYQQKSSQAPKLLFHYYDKDFNNEADTPDNFQSRRPNTSFCFLDIRSPGLGDTAMYLCATSRPQGGGYTFGSGTRLTVV.

The chain combines TRBV18 with TRBJ2-1; a weak D match, TRBD2 (5 bases). From germline, CDR1 is KGHSH and CDR2 LQKENI. V lost 1 base and J lost 6, with 7 bases in between. CDR3 length: 13 residues. The CDR3 nucleotides read TGTGCCAGCTCACCACGCGGGCGCAATGAGCAGTTCTTC. Encoded protein: CASSPRGRNEQFF.

V usage is TRBV6-1 and J usage is TRBJ2-1, with 11 positions matching TRBD2. Germline assignment: CDR1 MNHNS and CDR2 SASEGT. The length of the CDR3 is 18 residues. V shed 2 bases and J 7 bases; nucleotides not matched to a gene: 13. In DNA form, the CDR3 reads TGTGCCAGCAGTGAACGCCCCCTACTAGCGGGAGTCGGAAATGAGCAGTTCTTC. Protein: CASSERPLLAGVGNEQFF.

This sequence joins TRBV6-6 and TRBJ1-2, with D perhaps TRBD1 (5 bases). Germline CDR1 and CDR2: MNHNY and SVGAGI (reference sequence). V was pared by 6 bases and J by 4 bases, with 12 bases between. This CDR3 is built from 13 residues. Written as DNA, the CDR3 is TGTGCCAGCAGAGTGCAGGGAGGCTATGGCTACACCTTC. Amino acids: CASRVQGGYGYTF.

The rearrangement uses TRBV6-5 and TRBJ1-5, with 7 bases fitting TRBD1. Unmatched junction bases numbered 5, after V lost 4 bases and J lost 2 bases. This CDR3 spans 15 amino acids. The germline V gene encodes CDR1 MNHEY and CDR2 SVGAGI. This CDR3 reads CASSSDRVGNQPQHF. Here the CDR3 DNA reads TGTGCCAGCAGTTCAGACAGGGTTGGCAATCAGCCCCAGCATTTT.

CDR3 residues: CASSWGLAGAGTDTQYF. The CDR3 DNA reads TGTGCCAGCAGCTGGGGACTAGCGGGAGCGGGCACAGATACGCAGTATTTT. This rearrangement joins TRBV5-4 to TRBJ2-3; TRBD2 aligns across 14 bases. CDR1 SGHNT and CDR2 YYREEE come from the germline V gene (reference sequence). V lost 3 bases and J lost 1; bases outside the gene matches: 4. This CDR3 contains 17 residues.

The gene calls are TRBV6-6 and TRBJ2-1; 11 bases line up with TRBD1. Unmatched junction bases numbered 8, after V lost 6 bases and J lost 7 bases. This CDR3 region has 15 residues. Germline loops: CDR1 MNHNY, CDR2 SVGAGI (reference sequence). The CDR3 nucleotides read TGTGCCAGCAGCCAGCCGGGACAGGGGGGAAATGAGCAGTTCTTC. Its translation is CASSQPGQGGNEQFF.

V and J are TRBV19 and TRBJ1-2; D is perhaps TRBD1 (6 bases). CDR1 and CDR2 (germline): LNHDA, SQIVND (reference sequence). The V gene lost 5 bases and the J gene lost 8 bases, with 12 bases spanning the gap. The CDR3 contains 12 residues. Here the CDR3 DNA reads TGTGCCAGTAGTTTCAGGGGCCGGGGCTACACCTTC. Its translation: CASSFRGRGYTF. The whole variable domain, filled in from reference TRBV19 and TRBJ1-2, reads DGGITQSPKYLFRKEGQNVTLSCEQNLNHDAMYWYRQDPGQGLRLIYYSQIVNDFQKGDIAEGYSVSREKKESFPLTVTSAQKNPTAFYLCASSFRGRGYTFGSGTRLTVV.

The chain employs TRBV7-2 and TRBJ2-1; 12 nucleotides agree with TRBD2. The CDR3 consists of 18 residues. The J segment lost 8 bases and the V segment lost 5 bases, leaving 16 bases of the junction unmatched. The germline V gene encodes CDR1 SGHTA and CDR2 FQGNSA. The CDR3 DNA reads as TGTGCCAGCAGCGGGGTGGTACTAGCGGGGGGCCAGGGCCATGAGCAGTTCTTC. Translating it yields CASSGVVLAGGQGHEQFF. Full variable domain (missing parts from reference TRBV7-2 and TRBJ2-1): GAGVSQSPSNKVTEKGKDVELRCDPISGHTALYWYRQSLGQGLEFLIYFQGNSAPDKSGLPSDRFSAERTGGSVSTLTIQRTQQEDSAVYLCASSGVVLAGGQGHEQFFGPGTRLTVL.

This chain joins TRBV19 and TRBJ2-3, with TRBD2 identical over 9 bases. The germline gives CDR1 LNHDA, CDR2 SQIVND (reference sequence). The CDR3 sequence is 16 residues long. Germline trimming cut 5 bases from V and 2 bases from J; bases unmatched to any gene: 8. The CDR3 is CASSGNERGVTDTQYF. DNA of the CDR3: TGTGCCAGTAGTGGTAATGAGCGGGGGGTCACAGATACGCAGTATTTT.

The genes are TRBV6-6 and TRBJ1-2; 7 bases are a match to TRBD1. The trim removed 9 bases at V and 9 bases at J, leaving 7 bases unmatched. The CDR3 covers 11 residues. Germline V gene sequence: CDR1 MNHNY, CDR2 SVGAGI (reference sequence). In DNA, the CDR3 is TGTGCCAGTACAGGGGCGAATAGCTACACCTTC. Translation: CASTGANSYTF.

DNA of the CDR3: TGCGCCAGCAGCTTACTAGCGGGGGGGTTTAAAGAGACCCAGTACTTC. Translation gives CASSLLAGGFKETQYF. This sequence joins TRBV5-1 and TRBJ2-5, with TRBD2 matching 13 bases. CDR1 is SGHRS, CDR2 YFSETQ, per germline. Trimming removed 2 bases from V and 3 bases from J; junction bases left unmatched: 4. This CDR3 spans 16 amino acids.

This sequence joins TRBV5-4 and TRBJ2-7; D possibly corresponds to TRBD2 (6 bases). Germline assignment: CDR1 SGHNT and CDR2 YYREEE (reference sequence). The ends were cut back, 2 bases at V and 8 bases at J, with 23 bases in the middle. The CDR3 loop spans 16 amino acids. The CDR3, as DNA: TGTGCCAGCAGCTTAGATCCCGGGACTGCCCCAATCCAGCAGTACTTC. The encoded protein is CASSLDPGTAPIQQYF.

V and J are TRBV5-1 and TRBJ2-7; 9 nucleotides match TRBD1. V shed 4 bases, J shed 2 bases, and the junction held 7 bases outside the gene matches. This CDR3 is built from 15 residues. Germline CDR1 reads SGHRS; CDR2 reads YFSETQ. For the CDR3, the DNA is TGCGCCAGCAGCCTTACAGGGGGCATCACCTACGAGCAGTACTTC. This codes for CASSLTGGITYEQYF.

The genes are TRBV7-9 and TRBJ2-7, with D unresolved. Trimming shortened V by 5 bases and J by 2 bases, and 10 bases separated the two germline ends. The CDR3 covers 13 residues. The germline V gene has CDR1 SEHNR and CDR2 FQNEAQ (reference sequence). For the CDR3, the DNA is TGTGCCAGCAGCCGCGGAGCACCCTACGAGCAGTACTTC. Amino acid sequence: CASSRGAPYEQYF.

The DNA for the CDR3 is TGTGCCAGTTCCAGGGGGCACGGAAACACCATATATTTT. This translates into CASSRGHGNTIYF. The V call is TRBV19, the J call TRBJ1-3; 8 nucleotides align to TRBD1. Germline trimming cut 8 bases from V and 4 bases from J; bases unmatched to any gene: 4. The CDR3 covers 13 residues. CDR1 is LNHDA, CDR2 SQIVND, per germline (reference sequence).

The chain is built from TRBV11-2 and TRBJ2-1; no reliable D call. The CDR3 extends over 13 amino acids. In germline, CDR1 is SGHAT, CDR2 FQNNGV. V shed 6 bases and J shed 6 bases, with 12 bases lying between them. The CDR3 bases are TGTGCCAGCAGACCACCGAATAGCAATGAGCAGTTCTTC. This gives the protein CASRPPNSNEQFF.

The chain has TRBV30 and TRBJ1-2; 9 bases align to TRBD1. The germline gives CDR1 GTSNPN, CDR2 SVGIG (reference sequence). The CDR3 has 15 residues. J gave up 4 bases and V 1 base, and 7 bases lay outside the gene matches. The CDR3 DNA reads as TGTGCCTGGAGTGATACCGGGACAGGGCGCTATGGCTACACCTTC. Its translation is CAWSDTGTGRYGYTF.